The clone carrying this T cell receptor beta chain has a single count. The data are from a study of blood T cell repertoires in COVID-19. The wider study: In each case, the material was cDNA or gDNA derived from T cells, B-cell-depleted T cells, or PBMCs.

Authors' analysis steps: Reference gene primer amplification in the assay estimated nucleated cell counts. Only in-frame clones appear in the TCRdb table, and some are missing; sequencing was by immunoSEQ multiplex PCR. That table gives V, J and clone size, and the DNA gave D and trimming. This table holds about 250,000 clones, 80% to 90% found once. In germline, CDR1 is LNHDA, CDR2 SQIVND (reference sequence). Trimming removed 3 bases from V and 3 bases from J; junction bases left unmatched: 13. This CDR3 has 17 amino acids. What was sequenced was peripheral blood. This rearrangement joins TRBV19 to TRBJ1-1; 7 positions match TRBD1. This TCR came from a man younger than 45 with acute or convalescent COVID-19. The CDR3 here is CASSIPSKTGWDTEAFF. The CDR3 nucleotides read TGTGCCAGTAGTATCCCTTCCAAGACAGGGTGGGACACTGAAGCTTTCTTT.